This T cell receptor (beta chain) was recovered during a study of human T cells and chemical hapten exposure. Regarding the study as a whole: Alopecia in the donors means their immune response may deviate from healthy people's.

About this clonotype: Its antigen is unidentified.

CDR3 length equals 14 residues. Trimming took off 7 bases at V and 1 base at J, with 12 bases between the two ends. Germline CDR1 MNHEY, CDR2 SMNVEV (reference sequence). Each CDR3 protein is one row after TCRdb ran MiXCR on the RACE reads. The sample has approximately 260,000 distinct CDR3 sequences; roughly 7.7% are singletons. Time point denoted: pre-sensitization, week 0. Treatment specified: therapeutic diphenylcyclopropenone sensitization with weekly scalp DPC. Blood draws preceded each patch test application. The receptor comes from a young man with alopecia areata. Some clones in this sample may be carry-over from other donors' samples. This chain links TRBV27 with TRBJ2-3; either TRBD1 or TRBD2 may fit D (5 bases each). The source material was whole blood, sampled in connection with sensitization to the hapten diphenylcyclopropenone (DPC). CDR3 region: CASTPGLGTDTQYF. CDR3 nucleotides: TGTGCCAGCACCCCGGGGCTCGGCACAGATACGCAGTATTTT.